Given below is one TCR beta chain in context. This clone has a handful of counts. Its antigen has not been determined. At one boundary the junction diverges from the germline segment, which might be a read error. The data derive from a study of PD-1 blockade in classical Hodgkin lymphoma (dated by TCRdb to 2020 to 2022). For context, the study as a whole: Nivolumab dosing was 3 mg/kg intravenously every 2 weeks, continuing until either disease progression or unacceptable toxicity. The study used CyTOF and TCR beta sequencing to define a peripheral blood immune signature of response to PD-1 blockade in classical Hodgkin lymphoma.

The time point label corresponds to: cycle 2 day 1 (C2D1) of nivolumab. Every trial patient had relapsed after autologous stem cell transplantation, and cohorts A, B and C differed in prior brentuximab vedotin exposure. The trial cohort was composed of approximately 60 patients with relapsed/refractory classical Hodgkin lymphoma, for whom complete response, partial response or progressive disease was recorded as best overall response. Single-agent nivolumab was administered to trial patients in the multi-cohort phase II CheckMate 205 trial. An independent review committee assessed best overall response using the 2007 International Working Group response criteria. Trial PBMCs were collected just before the start of nivolumab (C1D1) and during therapy at cycle 2 day 1 and cycle 4 day 1. Peripheral blood was collected in 8 mL Vacutainer Cell Preparation Tubes, from which PBMCs were isolated by centrifugation and then cryopreserved.

In the germline V gene (reference sequence), CDR1 corresponds to SSHAT and CDR2 to FNYEAQ. From the cysteine up to the phenylalanine, the CDR3 has a length of 15 residues. Left in the record is the CDR3 DNA by itself, 45 bases read in frame from the first base. The Qiagen DNeasy kit was used to extract genomic DNA from unsorted PBMCs and from the negatively selected CD4+ and CD8+ fractions. TCR beta CDR3 regions were subjected to amplification by immunoSEQ multiplex PCR with primers that anneal to V and J segments. Amplification bias was minimized using a synthetic immune receptor repertoire, and residual bias was removed computationally after sequencing. In the authors' own workflow: Repertoire diversity was quantified as the Shannon entropy index using custom Python scripts. The unsorted, CD4+ and CD8+ repertoires were each analyzed separately, with the exception of combined analyses, where CD4+ and CD8+ sequences were merged in silico. A clone counted as expanded when the clone's frequency after treatment rose at least 2-fold relative to C1D1, and clones undetected at baseline were given a pseudocount of 0.5. Singleton clones were defined as clones with 0 or 1 copy at C1D1, and non-singleton clones were defined as clones with 2 or more copies. Clones expanded in unsorted samples were annotated as CD4+, CD8+ or unknown by matching protein sequences in sorted samples from the same patient. Diversity changes from C1D1 to C4D1 were tested in paired samples using Wilcoxon tests. The table was pulled from immuneACCESS by TCRdb, which kept in-frame rearrangements only. Such tables lose some clones; where checked, under half of the loss comes from unresolved V genes, and the rest has no known cause. V, J and clone size are taken as reported in that table, and D and trimming were inferred from the DNA itself. This sample is represented by 30,000 to 45,000 clones; 88% of them were singletons. Together, the top ten hold about 7.8% of the sample.

Broad study findings and their caveats: Among trial patients, those achieving complete response had baseline diversity similar to that of newly diagnosed patients, while diversity was significantly lower in partial responders and progressors. Baseline TCR diversity was reported as lower in newly diagnosed patients than in healthy donors, and lower still in relapsed/refractory patients. A significant rise by C4D1 was seen in CD4+ but not CD8+ TCR diversity (p=0.0027 vs p=0.16), with the rise being most apparent in complete responders (p=0.02). The study covered only a single clinical trial cohort, and the causes of the repertoire differences, possibly disease activity or prior therapy, were still not defined. Lower diversity was observed in patients in whom nivolumab was started less than 1 year after ASCT, and these patients were excluded from later analyses so that confounding by immune reconstitution would be avoided.

The sequence joins TRBV7-7 to TRBJ2-3, with the D gene call left open. Sequencing used peripheral blood mononuclear cells (PBMCs), obtained before the second cycle of nivolumab. This TCR derives from a human donor with classical Hodgkin lymphoma. The DNA sequence reads TGTGCTAGCAGCTTGGTAATAGGGTCCACAGATACGCAGTATTTT. Translated, it gives CASSLVIGSTDTQYF.